This T cell receptor beta chain is drawn from a study of blood T cell repertoires in COVID-19. After removal of 6 bases from V and 12 bases from J, the junction contained 7 bases not matched to a gene. This CDR3 has 12 amino acids. Per the germline V gene, CDR1 is GTSNPN and CDR2 is SVGIG (reference sequence). In the original processing: Reference gene primer amplification in the assay estimated nucleated cell counts. TCRdb's table, derived via immunoSEQ multiplex PCR, lists solely in-frame clones and lacks some. V and J calls and clone size come straight from that table; D and trimming were deduced from the DNA. The sample holds 150,000 to 200,000 clones, approximately 79% seen once.

This sequence joins TRBV30 and TRBJ2-4; 11 bases map to TRBD1. The sequencing input was peripheral blood. The TCR sequence derives from an elderly woman with acute or convalescent COVID-19. The CDR3 DNA is TGTGCCTGTATGGGACAGGGGGGGTATCAGTACTTC. Amino acids: CACMGQGGYQYF.